These 9 T cell receptor beta chains share one sample of origin, sequenced in a study of T-cell memory formation after mild COVID-19. TCRdb reanalysed the 5' RACE reads using MiXCR and keeps one entry per CDR3 protein. The sample contains some 490,000 distinct CDR3 sequences, roughly 18% of which appear only once. The sample was PBMCs or a T cell subset sorted from them (not recorded which). The receptor source for this set is an adult woman who had mild COVID-19 (a few samples of this study predate the infection). Cell type and time point are not known.

V gene TRBV5-4 combines with J gene TRBJ2-2, with TRBD2 matching 8 bases. Trimming cost V 4 bases and J 1 base; bases outside gene matches: 6. The CDR3 consists of 16 residues. Germline CDR1 and CDR2: SGHNT and YYREEE (reference sequence). CDR3 DNA sequence: TGTGCCAGCAGCCAGGTCAGCGGGAGGAACACCGGGGAGCTGTTTTTT. Amino acids: CASSQVSGRNTGELFF.

V is TRBV27 and J is TRBJ2-7; D is unclear. The V and J ends lost 5 bases and 6 bases respectively, with 20 bases between them. Germline V gene lookup returns CDR1 MNHEY and CDR2 SMNVEV (reference sequence). This CDR3 is 15 amino acids long. In DNA form, the CDR3 reads TGTGCCAGCAGTGACGCTGGGCGCCCTCCCTCCGAGCAGTACTTC. Encoded protein: CASSDAGRPPSEQYF.

V is TRBV5-4 and J is TRBJ2-3; no reliable D call. Trimming stripped 5 bases from V and 4 bases from J, with 8 bases between. The length of the CDR3 is 12 residues. CDR1 SGHNT and CDR2 YYREEE come from the germline V gene (reference sequence). In DNA, the CDR3 is TGTGCCAGCAGAGACGTCTCAGATACGCAGTATTTT. It translates to CASRDVSDTQYF. Supplemented by reference TRBV5-4 and TRBJ2-3, the full variable domain reads ETGVTQSPTHLIKTRGQQVTLRCSSQSGHNTVSWYQQALGQGPQFIFQYYREEENGRGNFPPRFSGLQFPNYSSELNVNALELDDSALYLCASRDVSDTQYFGPGTRLTVL.

V and J are TRBV19 and TRBJ2-3; 7 bases map to TRBD1. J lost 6 bases, V lost 9 bases, and 15 bases had no gene match. Germline CDR1 is LNHDA and CDR2 is SQIVND (reference sequence). The CDR3 has 15 residues. The CDR3 loop is CASSSDRDLHDTQYF. The CDR3 nucleotides are TGTGCCAGCTCAAGTGACAGGGACCTACATGATACGCAGTATTTT.

V gene TRBV7-9 combines with J gene TRBJ2-1; TRBD1 agrees at 7 bases. Germline CDR1 is SEHNR and CDR2 is FQNEAQ (reference sequence). The V gene end was trimmed by 6 bases and the J gene end by 3 bases; junction bases not matched to a gene: 8. This CDR3 is built from 15 residues. The CDR3 DNA sequence: TGTGCCAGCAGTCCAATCGGACAGGACTACAATGAGCAGTTCTTC. Translating it yields CASSPIGQDYNEQFF.

The chain uses TRBV30 and TRBJ2-1; D ambiguous. This CDR3 spans 15 amino acids. V shed 3 bases and J shed 1 base, with 13 bases lying between them. Per the germline V gene, CDR1 is GTSNPN and CDR2 is SVGIG (reference sequence). In DNA, the CDR3 is TGTGCCTGGAGGCTAATGGCGGAGTCCTACAATGAGCAGTTCTTC. Translating gives CAWRLMAESYNEQFF.

The V gene is TRBV3-1, the J gene TRBJ2-7; unclear D gene. V lost 2 bases, J lost 7 bases, and 9 bases lay in between. This CDR3 is built from 12 residues. CDR1 and CDR2 (germline): LGHDT, YNNKEL (reference sequence). CDR3 protein: CASSQLAREQYF. CDR3 DNA sequence: TGTGCCAGCAGCCAACTGGCTAGGGAGCAGTACTTC.

The chain carries TRBV25-1 and TRBJ1-3; D remains unclear. This CDR3 contains 13 residues. Trimming shortened V by 6 bases and J by 0 bases, and 6 bases separated the two germline ends. Germline V gene sequence: CDR1 MGHDK, CDR2 SYGVNS. In DNA form, the CDR3 reads TGTGCCAGCAGCTCCCACTCTGGAAACACCATATATTTT. Its protein product is CASSSHSGNTIYF.

The chain joins TRBV7-2 to TRBJ1-2; no clear D gene. The V gene lost 3 bases and the J gene lost 4 bases, with 9 bases spanning the gap. CDR1 SGHTA and CDR2 FQGNSA come from the germline V gene. The CDR3 sequence is 13 residues long. The chain's CDR3 is CASSFGYPYGYTF. The CDR3 coding sequence is TGTGCCAGCAGCTTCGGATACCCCTATGGCTACACCTTC.